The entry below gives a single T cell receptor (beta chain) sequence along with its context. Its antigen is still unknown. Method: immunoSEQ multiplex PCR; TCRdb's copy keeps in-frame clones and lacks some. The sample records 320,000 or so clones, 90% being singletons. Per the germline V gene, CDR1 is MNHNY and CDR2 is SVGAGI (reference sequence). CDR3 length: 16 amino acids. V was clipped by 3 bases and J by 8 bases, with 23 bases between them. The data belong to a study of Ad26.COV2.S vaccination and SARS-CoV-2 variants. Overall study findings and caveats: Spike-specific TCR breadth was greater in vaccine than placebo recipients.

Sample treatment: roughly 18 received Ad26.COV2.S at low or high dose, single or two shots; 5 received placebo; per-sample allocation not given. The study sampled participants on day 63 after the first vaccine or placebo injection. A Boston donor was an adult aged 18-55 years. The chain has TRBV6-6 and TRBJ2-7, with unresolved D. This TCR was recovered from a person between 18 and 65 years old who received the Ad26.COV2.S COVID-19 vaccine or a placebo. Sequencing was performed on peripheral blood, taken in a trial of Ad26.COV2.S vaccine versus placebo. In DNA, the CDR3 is TGTGCCAGCAGTTATCTTAATGATGTAAGTGACGGCCAGCAGTACTTC. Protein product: CASSYLNDVSDGQQYF.